This TCR beta chain came from a study of cytomegalovirus exposure and HLA in healthy donors. General observations from the study: Several top significant clusters appeared, in a later analysis, to be linked to common viral pathogens. Information on immune exposure was restricted to one variable (CMV serostatus).

Comments on this clone: Its antigen is unknown.

The PCR ran on 60 Vbeta and 13 Jbeta primers. The protocol was immunoSEQ multiplex PCR, while the TCRdb copy is restricted to in-frame clones and leaves out a portion. Seen in this sample are fewer than 60,000 clones; the ten most common clones hold 6.5% to 8%. CDR3 size: 17 residues. V gave up 0 bases and J gave up 2 bases, with 15 bases separating them. Germline CDR1 is SGDLS and CDR2 is YYNGEE. The sequencing input was PBMCs. The genes are TRBV9 and TRBJ1-3, with D perhaps matching TRBD1 (6 bases). The clonotype was recovered from a woman aged 40 to 49 in good health and CMV-seronegative. CDR3 in amino acids: CASSVAQGRGAGNTIYF. The CDR3 DNA follows: TGTGCCAGCAGCGTAGCCCAGGGGAGGGGTGCTGGAAACACCATATATTTT.